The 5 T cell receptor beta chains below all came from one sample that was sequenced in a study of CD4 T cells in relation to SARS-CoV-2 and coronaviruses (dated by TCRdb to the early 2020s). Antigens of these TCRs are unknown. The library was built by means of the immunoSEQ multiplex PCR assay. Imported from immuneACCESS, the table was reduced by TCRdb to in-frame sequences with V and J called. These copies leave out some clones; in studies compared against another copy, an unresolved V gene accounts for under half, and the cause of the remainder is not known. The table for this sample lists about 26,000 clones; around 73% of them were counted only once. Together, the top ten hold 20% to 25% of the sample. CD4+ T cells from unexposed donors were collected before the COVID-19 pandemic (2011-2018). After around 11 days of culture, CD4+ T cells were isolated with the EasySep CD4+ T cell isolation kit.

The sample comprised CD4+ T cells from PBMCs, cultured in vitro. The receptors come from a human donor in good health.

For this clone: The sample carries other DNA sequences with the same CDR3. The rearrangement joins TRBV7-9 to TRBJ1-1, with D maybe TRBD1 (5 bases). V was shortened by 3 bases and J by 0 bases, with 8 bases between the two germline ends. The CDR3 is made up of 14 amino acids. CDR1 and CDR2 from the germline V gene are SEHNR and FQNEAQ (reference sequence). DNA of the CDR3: TGTGCCAGCAGCTTGGGACGGATGAACACTGAAGCTTTCTTT. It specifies CASSLGRMNTEAFF.

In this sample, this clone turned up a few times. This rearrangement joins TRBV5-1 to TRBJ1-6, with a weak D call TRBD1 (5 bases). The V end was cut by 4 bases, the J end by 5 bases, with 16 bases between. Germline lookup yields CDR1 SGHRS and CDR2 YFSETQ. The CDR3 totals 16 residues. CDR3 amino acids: CASSRSLGRNNSPLHF. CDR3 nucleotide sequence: TGCGCCAGCAGCCGGAGCCTGGGACGGAATAATTCACCCCTCCACTTT.

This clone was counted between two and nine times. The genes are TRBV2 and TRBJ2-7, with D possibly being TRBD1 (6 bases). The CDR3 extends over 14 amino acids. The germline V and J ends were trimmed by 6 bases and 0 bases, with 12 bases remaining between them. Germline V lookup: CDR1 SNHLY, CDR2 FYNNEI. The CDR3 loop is CASSVDRSSYEQYF. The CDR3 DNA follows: TGTGCCAGCAGCGTCGACAGGAGCTCCTACGAGCAGTACTTC.

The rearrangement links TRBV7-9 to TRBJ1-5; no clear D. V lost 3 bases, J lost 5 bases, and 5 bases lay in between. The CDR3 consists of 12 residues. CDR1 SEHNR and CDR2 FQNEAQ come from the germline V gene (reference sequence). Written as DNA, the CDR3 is TGTGCCAGCAGCTTCCCCGATCAGCCCCAGCATTTT. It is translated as CASSFPDQPQHF.

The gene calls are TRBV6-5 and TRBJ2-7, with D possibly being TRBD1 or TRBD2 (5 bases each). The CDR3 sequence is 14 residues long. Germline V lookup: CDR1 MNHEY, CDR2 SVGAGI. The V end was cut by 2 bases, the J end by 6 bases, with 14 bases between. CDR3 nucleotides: TGTGCCAGCAGTTACCCGGGACGTCGGGGCGAGCAGTACTTC. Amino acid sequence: CASSYPGRRGEQYF.